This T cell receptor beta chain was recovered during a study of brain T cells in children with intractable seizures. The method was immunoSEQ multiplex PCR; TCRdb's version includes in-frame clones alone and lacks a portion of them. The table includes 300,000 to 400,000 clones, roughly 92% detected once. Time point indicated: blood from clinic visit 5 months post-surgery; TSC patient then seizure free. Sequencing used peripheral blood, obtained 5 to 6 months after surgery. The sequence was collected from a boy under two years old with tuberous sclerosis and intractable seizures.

The CDR3, as DNA: TGCGCCAGCAGCTTGGACCGGGGGGCCCGCACAGATACGCAGTATTTT. Protein: CASSLDRGARTDTQYF. The rearrangement links TRBV5-1 to TRBJ2-3; weak D call: TRBD2 (7 bases). This CDR3 spans 16 amino acids. The germline V gene has CDR1 SGHRS and CDR2 YFSETQ. V gave up 0 bases and J gave up 1 base, with 12 bases separating them.